These T cell receptor beta chains were read from a single sample in a study of T cell repertoires in cytomegalovirus infection. One entry per CDR3 protein results from TCRdb running MiXCR on the reads. The top ten clones hold 7% to 9% of a sample with fewer than 700,000 distinct CDR3 sequences, roughly 24% of them seen once. The sample consisted of CD8+ T cells from PBMCs. Every receptor here comes from a human donor in good health (CMV status not recorded). Some clones in this sample may be carry-over from other donors' samples. CDR3s include the opening cysteine and the closing phenylalanine or tryptophan. A D gene is named only where the DNA matches it firmly. Where a row states a size, it is once, few, many or the class of an expanded clone; other rows omit it.

size,V,J,D,DNA,CDR3
few,TRBV5-6,TRBJ1-1,.,TGTTCGAGCCTAGGCGGCTGGGGTGAAGCTTTCTTT,CSSLGGWGEAFF
few,TRBV5-8,TRBJ2-5,TRBD2,TGTGCCAGCAGCTTGAGTTGGGGGGGAGACCAAGAGACCCAGTACTTC,CASSLSWGGDQETQYF
.,TRBV20-1,TRBJ1-5,.,TGCAGTGCTACGGACAGCCCCAATCAGCCCCAGCATTTT,CSATDSPNQPQHF
.,TRBV6-5,TRBJ2-3,TRBD2,TGTGCCAGCAGTTACTCTAAGCGGGGGGATGGCACAGATACGCAGTATTTT,CASSYSKRGDGTDTQYF
.,TRBV7-9,TRBJ2-3,.,TGTGCCAGCAGCTTAGATCAGTCAATGGCGGGGGCCTTCACAGATACGCAGTATTTT,CASSLDQSMAGAFTDTQYF
many,TRBV10-3,TRBJ2-5,TRBD2,TGTGCCATCAGTTCGCGGGGGGCCGTATCCCAAGAGACCCAGTACTTC,CAISSRGAVSQETQYF
few,TRBV14,TRBJ2-1,.,TGTGCCAGCAGCCAAGTTACAGGGAAAAGGGAGTTCTTC,CASSQVTGKREFF
many,TRBV19,TRBJ1-1,.,TGTGCCAGTAGAACAGGGTTCGAAGCTTTCTTT,CASRTGFEAFF
many,TRBV7-2,TRBJ2-1,.,TGTGCCAGCAGCTGGGACTCGAGCTCCTACAATGAGCAGTTCTTC,CASSWDSSSYNEQFF
.,TRBV12-3/TRBV12-4,TRBJ2-7,TRBD1,TGTGCCAGCAGTTTAGCGCGGACAGGGGGCGACGAGCAGTACTTC,CASSLARTGGDEQYF
many,TRBV6-2/TRBV6-3,TRBJ1-2,TRBD1,TGTGCCAGCAGTGTCCGGGACAGATATAACTATGGCTACACCTTC,CASSVRDRYNYGYTF
.,TRBV20-1,TRBJ1-1,.,TGCAGTGCTAGAGCCACTGAAGCTTTCTTT,CSARATEAFF
.,TRBV20-1,TRBJ2-1,.,TGCAGTGCTAGAGATCGAGGGGGTACCTTGAATGAGCAGTTCTTC,CSARDRGGTLNEQFF
many,TRBV6-5,TRBJ1-2,.,TGTGCCAGCAGTTACTCCCCCGCGGGGGGTGACTATGGCTACACCTTC,CASSYSPAGGDYGYTF
.,TRBV27,TRBJ1-1,TRBD1,TGTGCCAGCAGTCCTGCGACAGGGTCCTGGGCTTTCTTT,CASSPATGSWAFF
few,TRBV7-9,TRBJ2-1,.,TGTGCCAGCAGCTTAGCGCCCGCTATTGAGCAGTTCTTC,CASSLAPAIEQFF
many,TRBV7-6,TRBJ2-7,.,TGTGCCAGCAGCCCCGGACCTCCCTACGAGCAGTACTTC,CASSPGPPYEQYF
.,TRBV4-3,TRBJ2-3,TRBD2,TGCGCCAGCAGCCAAGCCCCTACTAGCGGGGGGGCGGATACGCAGTATTTT,CASSQAPTSGGADTQYF
.,TRBV5-6,TRBJ2-1,.,TGTGCCAGCAGCTCTGGGGGTCTCGAGCAGTTCTTC,CASSSGGLEQFF
.,TRBV20-1,TRBJ2-5,TRBD2,TGCAGTGCTAGATCGGGGCTAGCGGGGAAACAAGAGACCCAGTACTTC,CSARSGLAGKQETQYF
.,TRBV5-1,TRBJ1-1,TRBD1,TGCGCCAGCAGATCGGACAGGGTGAACACTGAAGCTTTCTTT,CASRSDRVNTEAFF